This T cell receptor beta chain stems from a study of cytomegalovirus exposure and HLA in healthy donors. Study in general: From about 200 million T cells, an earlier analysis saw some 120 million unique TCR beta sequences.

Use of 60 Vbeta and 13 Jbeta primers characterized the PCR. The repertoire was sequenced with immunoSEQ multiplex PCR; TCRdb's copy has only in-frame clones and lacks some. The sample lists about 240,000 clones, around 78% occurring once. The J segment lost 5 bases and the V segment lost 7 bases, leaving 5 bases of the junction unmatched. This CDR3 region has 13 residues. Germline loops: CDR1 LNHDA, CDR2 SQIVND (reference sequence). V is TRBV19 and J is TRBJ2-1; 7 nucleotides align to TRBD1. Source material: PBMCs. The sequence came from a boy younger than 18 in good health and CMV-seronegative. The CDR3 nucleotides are TGTGCCAGTAAAGGGCAGGGGGACAATGAGCAGTTCTTC. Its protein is CASKGQGDNEQFF.